What follows are 25 T cell receptor beta chains derived from one specimen sequenced in a study of T cells after yellow fever vaccination. A single record per CDR3 protein comes from TCRdb applying MiXCR to the 5' RACE reads. The sample includes 200,000 or so distinct CDR3 sequences, 6.7% of them seen just once. The sample here was CD4+ T cells sorted from PBMCs, taken on the day of the yellow fever booster vaccination. The receptors come from a man in his thirties or forties who received the YFV17D yellow fever vaccine.

This clonotype was observed a handful of times. V is TRBV5-4 and J is TRBJ2-1, with 7 bases that match TRBD2. Trimming at V came to 2 bases and at J to 4 bases, leaving 3 bases not matched to a gene. Germline V gene sequence: CDR1 SGHNT, CDR2 YYREEE (reference sequence). The CDR3 spans 14 residues. The CDR3 loop is CASSLQREYNEQFF. The DNA for the CDR3 is TGTGCCAGCAGCTTACAGCGGGAATACAATGAGCAGTTCTTC.

This clonotype occurred a few times. The chain links TRBV18 to TRBJ2-7; D not resolved. Germline V gives CDR1 KGHSH, CDR2 LQKENI. Trimming pared 2 bases from V and 2 bases from J, leaving 7 bases between. This CDR3 is built from 13 residues. The CDR3 region has the DNA TGTGCCAGCTCACCAAACAGTGCCTACGAGCAGTACTTC. This codes for CASSPNSAYEQYF. Based on the CDR3 plus reference TRBV18 and TRBJ2-7, the full variable domain is NAGVMQNPRHLVRRRGQEARLRCSPMKGHSHVYWYRQLPEEGLKFMVYLQKENIIDESGMPKERFSAEFPKEGPSILRIQQVVRGDSAAYFCASSPNSAYEQYFGPGTRLTVT.

The CDR3 loop is CSPRGTGPSSSYEQYF. In nucleotides, the CDR3 is TGCAGTCCTCGCGGGACGGGGCCATCAAGTTCCTACGAGCAGTACTTC. The chain is built from TRBV20-1 and TRBJ2-7; TRBD2 is a possible D gene (6 bases). This CDR3 contains 16 residues. The germline CDR1 and CDR2 sequences are DFQATT and SNEGSKA (reference sequence). Deletions cut 8 bases from V and 1 base from J, with 24 bases between.

The rearrangement joins TRBV29-1 to TRBJ1-2; TRBD1 is a possible D gene (5 bases). The CDR3 is 16 amino acids. Germline values: CDR1 SQVTM, CDR2 ANQGSEA. V dropped 5 bases and J dropped 6 bases, with 25 bases sitting between them. The CDR3 is CSVLKRTGTVSDGYTF. The DNA of the CDR3 is TGCAGCGTTCTTAAAAGGACCGGGACGGTCTCCGATGGCTACACCTTC.

The sample holds a few counts of this clonotype. A read error may produce the germline difference seen at one junction end. V gene TRBV7-2 combines with J gene TRBJ1-3, with TRBD1 as a possible D gene (6 bases). The V gene's germline CDR1 is SGHTA and CDR2 FQGNSA. The CDR3 has 11 residues. The CDR3 sequence is CASSSDSTKNF. CDR3 nucleotide sequence: TGTGCCAGCAGTTCGGACAGCACGAAAAATTTT.

There are a few counts of this clonotype. This chain connects TRBV6-2 or TRBV6-3 to TRBJ1-3; 9 bases are a match to TRBD1. The length of the CDR3 is 21 residues. V lost 4 bases to trimming and J lost 2 bases; unmatched junction nucleotides: 21. The germline V gene has CDR1 MNHEY and CDR2 SVGEGT. In nucleotides, the CDR3 is TGTGCCAGCAGTTGGTCGCAGTGGAGAGGGACAGGGACGACCCCTGGAAACACCATATATTTT. This gives the protein CASSWSQWRGTGTTPGNTIYF.

The sample holds many counts of this clonotype. This chain connects TRBV5-1 to TRBJ2-3; 13 positions agree with TRBD2. CDR1 is SGHRS and CDR2 is YFSETQ in the germline V gene. This CDR3 is built from 18 residues. V lost 4 bases to trimming and J lost 0 bases; unmatched junction nucleotides: 8. DNA of the CDR3: TGCGCCAGCAGCCCACGGACTAGCGGGAGTTACAGCACAGATACGCAGTATTTT. It codes for CASSPRTSGSYSTDTQYF.

CDR3 DNA sequence: TGCAGTGCCCGCTCCGCGGACCACAATGAGCAGTTCTTC. It yields the protein CSARSADHNEQFF. V gene TRBV20-1 combines with J gene TRBJ2-1; D call uncertain. The CDR3 sequence is 13 residues long. CDR1 and CDR2 (germline): DFQATT, SNEGSKA (reference sequence). The V gene lost 6 bases and the J gene lost 5 bases, with 14 bases spanning the gap.

This clonotype was seen many times. The chain has TRBV7-2 and TRBJ2-7; 9 bases line up with TRBD2. Germline assignment: CDR1 SGHTA and CDR2 FQGNSA. The CDR3 runs 15 residues. With 4 bases clipped from V and 6 bases from J, the junction kept 10 bases outside the gene matches. The CDR3 DNA sequence: TGTGCCAGCAGCTCTCTACCTAGCGGGAAAGGCGAGCAGTACTTC. Protein sequence: CASSSLPSGKGEQYF.

V usage is TRBV5-1 and J usage is TRBJ1-5; a possible D gene is TRBD1 (5 bases). Per the germline V gene, CDR1 is SGHRS and CDR2 is YFSETQ. This CDR3 is 16 amino acids long. Trimming stripped 4 bases from V and 5 bases from J, with 19 bases between. This CDR3 reads CASSRGTNPGDQPQHF. CDR3 bases: TGCGCCAGCAGCAGGGGAACAAACCCAGGCGATCAGCCCCAGCATTTT.

A few counts support this clonotype. The chain employs TRBV6-4 and TRBJ1-1, with 7 bases matching TRBD1. The germline V gene has CDR1 MRHNA and CDR2 SNTAGT. Trimming cost V 8 bases and J 4 bases; bases outside gene matches: 10. This CDR3 spans 14 amino acids. The CDR3 loop is CASRGGGSGTEAFF. In DNA, the CDR3 is TGTGCCAGCCGAGGAGGGGGCAGCGGCACTGAAGCTTTCTTT.

In this sample, this clonotype turned up many times. This chain links TRBV5-1 with TRBJ2-2, with no clear D. The germline V and J ends were trimmed by 4 bases and 5 bases, with 12 bases remaining between them. In germline, CDR1 is SGHRS, CDR2 YFSETQ. The CDR3 covers 14 residues. Written as DNA, the CDR3 is TGCGCCAGCAGCACGACGGCTGCGACCGGGGAGCTGTTTTTT. Its protein product is CASSTTAATGELFF.

This clonotype appeared many times. This chain links TRBV7-9 with TRBJ2-3, with 7 nucleotides matching TRBD1. Trimming at V came to 6 bases and at J to 2 bases, leaving 8 bases not matched to a gene. Germline V gives CDR1 SEHNR, CDR2 FQNEAQ (reference sequence). The CDR3 is 15 residues long. CDR3 DNA: TGTGCCAGCAGTTTCGGACAGGAATACACAGATACGCAGTATTTT. Translating gives CASSFGQEYTDTQYF.

CDR3 region: CSVTGGHEQYF. The CDR3 region has the DNA TGCAGCGTGACAGGGGGCCACGAGCAGTACTTC. The chain uses TRBV29-1 and TRBJ2-7, with 10 bases fitting TRBD1. J gave up 5 bases and V 6 bases, and 1 base lay outside the gene matches. The CDR3 is made up of 11 amino acids. Germline CDR1 reads SQVTM; CDR2 reads ANQGSEA.

There are a few counts of this clonotype. The V call is TRBV20-1, the J call TRBJ1-4, with TRBD1 identical over 8 bases. The germline gives CDR1 DFQATT, CDR2 SNEGSKA (reference sequence). The CDR3 length is 14 residues. With 1 base clipped from V and 8 bases from J, the junction kept 6 bases outside the gene matches. The CDR3 DNA is TGCAGTGCTAGAGCACAGGGGGTGAGGGAAAAACTGTTTTTT. Its protein is CSARAQGVREKLFF.

A few counts support this clonotype. The chain links TRBV7-9 to TRBJ1-5; weak D call: TRBD1 (6 bases). With 4 bases removed from V and 4 bases from J, the gap between germline ends came to 8 bases. Germline CDR1 is SEHNR and CDR2 is FQNEAQ (reference sequence). The CDR3 contains 13 residues. CDR3 sequence reads: CASSYRVNQPQHF. The CDR3 DNA is TGTGCCAGCAGCTACAGGGTTAATCAGCCCCAGCATTTT.

This clonotype has just a few counts. The J gene is TRBJ2-1, the V gene TRBV5-1, with D possibly matching TRBD2 (6 bases). V lost 4 bases to trimming and J lost 8 bases, with 13 bases between them. The germline V gene has CDR1 SGHRS and CDR2 YFSETQ. The CDR3 sequence is 13 residues long. CDR3 sequence: CASSLTDYDEQFF. In DNA, the CDR3 is TGCGCCAGCAGCCTGACGGACTATGATGAGCAGTTCTTC.

In this sample, this clonotype turned up many times. The rearrangement joins TRBV6-2 or TRBV6-3 to TRBJ2-7; 8 positions agree with TRBD1. Germline V CDR1 and CDR2: MNHEY, SVGEGT. V lost 5 bases, J lost 3 bases, and 9 bases stayed unmatched. The CDR3 runs 15 residues. CDR3 bases: TGTGCCAGCAGTCTCAGGCAGGGGGCCCACTACGAGCAGTACTTC. Its protein product is CASSLRQGAHYEQYF.

This clonotype has a handful of counts. CDR3 residues: CASSPRGDSPLHF. In DNA, the CDR3 is TGTGCCAGCAGCCCGAGGGGGGATTCACCCCTCCACTTT. V is TRBV9 and J is TRBJ1-6; weak D call: TRBD1 (6 bases). CDR3 length: 13 amino acids. Germline CDR1 reads SGDLS; CDR2 reads YYNGEE. Between the trimmed V and J ends, which lost 4 bases and 8 bases, there was a span of 10 bases.

This clonotype was detected a few times. This chain links TRBV20-1 with TRBJ2-7; 12 nucleotides line up with TRBD2. Germline CDR1 is DFQATT and CDR2 is SNEGSKA (reference sequence). The trim removed 0 bases at V and 6 bases at J, leaving 3 bases unmatched. The CDR3 is 14 residues long. The CDR3 is CSARDPGLAGEQYF. The CDR3 nucleotides are TGCAGTGCTAGAGATCCGGGACTAGCGGGCGAGCAGTACTTC.

This clonotype was observed a handful of times. The genes are TRBV18 and TRBJ2-7, with unresolved D. CDR3 length: 13 amino acids. The V end was cut by 3 bases, the J end by 5 bases, with 11 bases between. Germline V lookup: CDR1 KGHSH, CDR2 LQKENI. CDR3 residues: CASSPRRQDEQYF. Here the CDR3 DNA reads TGTGCCAGCTCACCCCGTCGGCAGGACGAGCAGTACTTC.

Ten or more counts support this clonotype. The chain employs TRBV29-1 and TRBJ1-6; a possible D gene is TRBD1 (6 bases). The CDR3 contains 13 residues. Per the germline V gene, CDR1 is SQVTM and CDR2 is ANQGSEA. V was pared by 4 bases and J by 8 bases, with 12 bases between. This CDR3 reads CSVGWDTDSPLHF. DNA of the CDR3: TGCAGCGTTGGCTGGGACACAGATTCACCCCTCCACTTT.

This clonotype was recorded many times. The DNA is left out, because the CDR3 cannot be placed on it with certainty; the CDR3 is given as TCRdb lists it. The J gene is TRBJ2-3, the V gene TRBV20-1; the table's TRBD2 call for D was not verified on the DNA. Both ends counted, the CDR3 spans 13 residues. Germline CDR1 DFQATT, CDR2 SNEGSKA (reference sequence). CDR3 sequence: CSATVAGGIFGYF.

This clonotype was counted many times. The CDR3 loop is CASRHLARSTDTQYF. CDR3 nucleotides: TGTGCCAGCAGACACCTAGCGAGGAGCACAGATACGCAGTATTTT. The chain is built from TRBV2 and TRBJ2-3; tentative D call: TRBD2 (6 bases). The V end lost 6 bases, the J end lost 0 bases, and 13 bases lay between the germline ends. The germline CDR1 and CDR2 sequences are SNHLY and FYNNEI. The CDR3 runs to 15 residues.

The V and J genes are TRBV7-9 and TRBJ2-5, with a weak D call TRBD2 (5 bases). The CDR3 contains 16 residues. The V and J ends lost 5 bases and 5 bases respectively, with 21 bases between them. Germline V gene data show CDR1 as SEHNR and CDR2 as FQNEAQ (reference sequence). CDR3 in amino acids: CASSKRSGELEETQYF. CDR3 nucleotide sequence: TGTGCCAGCAGCAAGCGTAGTGGGGAGTTGGAGGAGACCCAGTACTTC.